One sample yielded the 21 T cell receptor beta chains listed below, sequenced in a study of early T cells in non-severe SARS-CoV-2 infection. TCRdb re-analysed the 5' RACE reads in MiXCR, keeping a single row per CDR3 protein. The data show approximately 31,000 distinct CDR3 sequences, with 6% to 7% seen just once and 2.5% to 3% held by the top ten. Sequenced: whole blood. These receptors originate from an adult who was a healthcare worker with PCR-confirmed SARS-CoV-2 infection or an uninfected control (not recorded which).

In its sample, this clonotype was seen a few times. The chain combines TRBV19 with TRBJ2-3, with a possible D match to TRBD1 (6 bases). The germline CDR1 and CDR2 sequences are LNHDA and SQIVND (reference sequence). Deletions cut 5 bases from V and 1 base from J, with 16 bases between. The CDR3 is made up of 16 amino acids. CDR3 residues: CASSGNRVEGTDTQYF. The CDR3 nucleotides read TGTGCCAGTAGTGGAAACAGGGTAGAGGGCACAGATACGCAGTATTTT.

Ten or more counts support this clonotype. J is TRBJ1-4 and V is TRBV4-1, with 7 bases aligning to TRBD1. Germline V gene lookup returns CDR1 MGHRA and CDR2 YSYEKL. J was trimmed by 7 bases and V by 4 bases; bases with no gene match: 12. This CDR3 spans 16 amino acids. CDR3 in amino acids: CASSPQGQGESEKLFF. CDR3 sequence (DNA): TGCGCCAGCAGCCCTCAAGGGCAGGGGGAAAGTGAAAAACTGTTTTTT.

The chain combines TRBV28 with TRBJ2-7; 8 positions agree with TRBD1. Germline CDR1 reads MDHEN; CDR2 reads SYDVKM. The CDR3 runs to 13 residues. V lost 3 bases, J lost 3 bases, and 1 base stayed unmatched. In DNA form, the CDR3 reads TGTGCCAGCAGTTTCGACAGGGGCTACGAGCAGTACTTC. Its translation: CASSFDRGYEQYF.

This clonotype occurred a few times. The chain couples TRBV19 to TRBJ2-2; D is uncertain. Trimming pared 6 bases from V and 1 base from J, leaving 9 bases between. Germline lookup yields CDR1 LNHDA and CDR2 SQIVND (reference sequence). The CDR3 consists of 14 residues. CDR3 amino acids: CASSNPGNTGELFF. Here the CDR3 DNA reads TGTGCCAGTAGCAATCCGGGGAACACCGGGGAGCTGTTTTTT.

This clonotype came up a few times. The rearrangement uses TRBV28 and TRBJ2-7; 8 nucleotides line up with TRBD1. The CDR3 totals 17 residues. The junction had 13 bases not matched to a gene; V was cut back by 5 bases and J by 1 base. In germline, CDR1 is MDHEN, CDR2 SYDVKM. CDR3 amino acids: CASSPHRRDRSSYEQYF. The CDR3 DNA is TGTGCCAGCAGTCCTCATCGCCGGGACAGGTCATCCTACGAGCAGTACTTC.

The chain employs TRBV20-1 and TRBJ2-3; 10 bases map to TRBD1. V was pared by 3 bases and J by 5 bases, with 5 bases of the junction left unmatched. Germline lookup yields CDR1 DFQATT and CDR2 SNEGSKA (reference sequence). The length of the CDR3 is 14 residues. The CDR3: CSASGTGERDTQYF. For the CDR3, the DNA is TGCAGTGCTAGCGGGACAGGGGAGCGAGATACGCAGTATTTT.

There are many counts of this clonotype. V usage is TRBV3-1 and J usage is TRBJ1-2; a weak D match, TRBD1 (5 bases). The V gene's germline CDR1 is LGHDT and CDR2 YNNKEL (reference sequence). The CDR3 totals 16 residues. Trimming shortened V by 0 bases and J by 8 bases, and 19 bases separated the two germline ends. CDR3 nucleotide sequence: TGTGCCAGCAGCCAAGATTTGAGGTTCCCAGGGAAGGGCTACACCTTC. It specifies CASSQDLRFPGKGYTF.

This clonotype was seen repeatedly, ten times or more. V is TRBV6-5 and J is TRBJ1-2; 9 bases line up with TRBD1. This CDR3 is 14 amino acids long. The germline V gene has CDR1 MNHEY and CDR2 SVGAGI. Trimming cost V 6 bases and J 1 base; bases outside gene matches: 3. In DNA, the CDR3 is TGTGCCAGCAGGGGACAGGGCTATAACTATGGCTACACCTTC. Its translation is CASRGQGYNYGYTF.

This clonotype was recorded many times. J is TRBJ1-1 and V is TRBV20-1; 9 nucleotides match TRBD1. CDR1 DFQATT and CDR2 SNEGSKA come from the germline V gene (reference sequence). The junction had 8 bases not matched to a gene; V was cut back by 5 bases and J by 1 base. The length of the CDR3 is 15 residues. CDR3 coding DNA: TGCAGTGCTCAGCCGGGACAGGGTTCGAACACTGAAGCTTTCTTT. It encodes CSAQPGQGSNTEAFF.

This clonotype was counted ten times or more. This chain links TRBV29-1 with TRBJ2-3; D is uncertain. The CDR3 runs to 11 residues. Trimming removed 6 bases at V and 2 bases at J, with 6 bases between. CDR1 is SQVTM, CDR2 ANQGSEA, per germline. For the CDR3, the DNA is TGCAGCGTACTATCCACAGATACGCAGTATTTT. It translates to CSVLSTDTQYF.

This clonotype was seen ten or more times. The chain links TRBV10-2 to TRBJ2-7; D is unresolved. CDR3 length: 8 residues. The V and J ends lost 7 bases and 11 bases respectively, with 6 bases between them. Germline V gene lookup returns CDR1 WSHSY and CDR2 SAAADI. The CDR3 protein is CASTEKYF. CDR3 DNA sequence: TGCGCCAGCACGGAGAAGTACTTC.

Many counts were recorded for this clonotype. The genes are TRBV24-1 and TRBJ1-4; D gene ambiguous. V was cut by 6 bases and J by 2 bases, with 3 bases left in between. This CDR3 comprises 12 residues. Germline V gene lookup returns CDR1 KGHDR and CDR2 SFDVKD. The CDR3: CATSQTNEKLFF. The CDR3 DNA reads TGTGCCACCAGTCAGACTAATGAAAAACTGTTTTTT.

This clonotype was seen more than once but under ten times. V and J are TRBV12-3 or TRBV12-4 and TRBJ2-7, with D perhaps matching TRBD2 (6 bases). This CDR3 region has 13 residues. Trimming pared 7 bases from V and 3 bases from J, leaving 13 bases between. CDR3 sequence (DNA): TGTGCCAGCAAACAAGACGGGGGCTACGAGCAGTACTTC. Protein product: CASKQDGGYEQYF.

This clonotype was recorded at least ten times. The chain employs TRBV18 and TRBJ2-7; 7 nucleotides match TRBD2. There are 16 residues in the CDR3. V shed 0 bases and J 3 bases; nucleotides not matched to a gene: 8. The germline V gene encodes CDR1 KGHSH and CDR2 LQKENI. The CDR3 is CASSPPMAGVGYEQYF. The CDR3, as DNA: TGTGCCAGCTCACCACCCATGGCGGGAGTGGGCTACGAGCAGTACTTC.

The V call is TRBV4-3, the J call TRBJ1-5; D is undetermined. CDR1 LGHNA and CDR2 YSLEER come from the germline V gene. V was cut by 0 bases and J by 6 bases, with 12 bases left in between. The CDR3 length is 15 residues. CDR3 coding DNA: TGCGCCAGCAGCCAAGAAACTTCGTCCGTTCAGCCCCAGCATTTT. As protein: CASSQETSSVQPQHF.

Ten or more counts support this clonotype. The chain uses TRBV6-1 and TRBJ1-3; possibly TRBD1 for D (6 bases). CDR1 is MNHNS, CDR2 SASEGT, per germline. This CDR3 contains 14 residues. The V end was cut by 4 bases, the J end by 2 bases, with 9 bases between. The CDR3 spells CASSGTDPGNTIYF. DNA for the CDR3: TGTGCCAGCAGTGGGACAGATCCTGGAAACACCATATATTTT.

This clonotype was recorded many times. CDR3 DNA: TGTGCCAGCAGCTTAGCAGCGGGAGGGCCTGCGGGGCAGTACTTC. Protein product: CASSLAAGGPAGQYF. The chain carries TRBV7-8 and TRBJ2-7; TRBD2 agrees at 10 bases. The CDR3 contains 15 residues. After removal of 0 bases from V and 9 bases from J, the junction contained 8 bases not matched to a gene. Germline V gene lookup returns CDR1 SGHVS and CDR2 FQNEAQ.

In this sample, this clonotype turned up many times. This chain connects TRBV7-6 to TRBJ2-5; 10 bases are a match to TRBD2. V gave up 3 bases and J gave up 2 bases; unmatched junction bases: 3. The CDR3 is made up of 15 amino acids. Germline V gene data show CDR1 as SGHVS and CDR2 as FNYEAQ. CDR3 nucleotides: TGTGCCAGCAGCTTCCAAGCGGGAGGGCAAGAGACCCAGTACTTC. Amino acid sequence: CASSFQAGGQETQYF.

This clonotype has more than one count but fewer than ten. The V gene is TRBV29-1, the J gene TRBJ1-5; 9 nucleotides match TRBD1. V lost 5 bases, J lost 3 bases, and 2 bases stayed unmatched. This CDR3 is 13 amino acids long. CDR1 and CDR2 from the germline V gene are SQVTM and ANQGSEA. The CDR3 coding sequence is TGCAGCGTTACAGGGGGCATCAATCAGCCCCAGCATTTT. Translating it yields CSVTGGINQPQHF.

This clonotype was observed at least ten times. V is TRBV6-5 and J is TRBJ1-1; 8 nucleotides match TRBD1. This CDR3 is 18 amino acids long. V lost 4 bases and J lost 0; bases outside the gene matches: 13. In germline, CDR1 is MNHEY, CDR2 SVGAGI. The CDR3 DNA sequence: TGTGCCAGCAGTTTCTGGACAGGGCGCGCGACCATGAACACTGAAGCTTTCTTT. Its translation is CASSFWTGRATMNTEAFF.

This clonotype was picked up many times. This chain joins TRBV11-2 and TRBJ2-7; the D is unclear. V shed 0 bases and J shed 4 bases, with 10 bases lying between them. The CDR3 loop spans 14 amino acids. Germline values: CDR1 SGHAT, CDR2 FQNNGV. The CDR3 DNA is TGTGCCAGCAGCTTAGATTTGGGTTCGTACGAGCAGTACTTC. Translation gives CASSLDLGSYEQYF.